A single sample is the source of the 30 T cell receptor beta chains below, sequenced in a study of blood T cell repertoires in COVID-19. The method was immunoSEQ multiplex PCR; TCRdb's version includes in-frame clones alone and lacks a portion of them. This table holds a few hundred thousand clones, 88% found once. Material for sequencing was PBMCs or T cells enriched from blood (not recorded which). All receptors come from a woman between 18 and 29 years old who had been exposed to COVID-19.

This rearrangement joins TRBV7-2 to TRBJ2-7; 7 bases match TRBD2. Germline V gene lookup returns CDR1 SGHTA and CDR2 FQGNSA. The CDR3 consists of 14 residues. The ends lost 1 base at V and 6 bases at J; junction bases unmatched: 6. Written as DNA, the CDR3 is TGTGCCAGCAGCTTAGAGGGCGGGGGAACCGAGCAGTACTTC. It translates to CASSLEGGGTEQYF.

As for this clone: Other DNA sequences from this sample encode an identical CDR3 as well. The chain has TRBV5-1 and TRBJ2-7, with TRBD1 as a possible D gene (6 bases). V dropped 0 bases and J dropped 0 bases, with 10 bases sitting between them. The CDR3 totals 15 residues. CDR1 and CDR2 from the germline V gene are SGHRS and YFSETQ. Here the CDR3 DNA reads TGCGCCAGCAGCTTGGAGGCAGGGGCCTCCTACGAGCAGTACTTC. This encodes CASSLEAGASYEQYF.

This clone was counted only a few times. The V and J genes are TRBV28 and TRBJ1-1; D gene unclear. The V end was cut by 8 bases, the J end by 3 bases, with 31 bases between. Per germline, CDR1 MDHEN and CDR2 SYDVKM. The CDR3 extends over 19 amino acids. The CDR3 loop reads CASSASVGAGNPSHTEAFF. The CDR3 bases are TGTGCCAGCTCGGCGTCGGTGGGAGCTGGGAACCCCTCTCACACTGAAGCTTTCTTT. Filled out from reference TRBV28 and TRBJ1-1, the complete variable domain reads DVKVTQSSRYLVKRTGEKVFLECVQDMDHENMFWYRQDPGLGLRLIYFSYDVKMKEKGDIPEGYSVSREKKERFSLILESASTNQTSMYLCASSASVGAGNPSHTEAFFGQGTRLTVV.

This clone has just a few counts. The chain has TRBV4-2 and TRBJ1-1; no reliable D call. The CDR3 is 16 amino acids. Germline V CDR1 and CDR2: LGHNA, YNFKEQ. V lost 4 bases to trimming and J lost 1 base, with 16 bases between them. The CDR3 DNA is TGTGCCAGCAGCCTATCCGTTGGGGAGAGGAACACTGAAGCTTTCTTT. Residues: CASSLSVGERNTEAFF.

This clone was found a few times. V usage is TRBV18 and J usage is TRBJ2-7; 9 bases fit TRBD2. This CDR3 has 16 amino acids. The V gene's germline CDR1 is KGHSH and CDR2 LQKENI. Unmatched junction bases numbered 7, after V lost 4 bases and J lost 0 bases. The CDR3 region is CASSLLGLANSYEQYF. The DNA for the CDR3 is TGTGCCAGCTCACTTCTCGGACTAGCGAACTCCTACGAGCAGTACTTC.

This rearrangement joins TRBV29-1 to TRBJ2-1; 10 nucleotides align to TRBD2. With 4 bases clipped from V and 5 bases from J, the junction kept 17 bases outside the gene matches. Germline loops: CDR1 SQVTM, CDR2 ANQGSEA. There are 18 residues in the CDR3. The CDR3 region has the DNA TGCAGCGTTGTTAGTCTAGCGGGAGAGCCTGGCACGGACAATGAGCAGTTCTTC. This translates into CSVVSLAGEPGTDNEQFF.

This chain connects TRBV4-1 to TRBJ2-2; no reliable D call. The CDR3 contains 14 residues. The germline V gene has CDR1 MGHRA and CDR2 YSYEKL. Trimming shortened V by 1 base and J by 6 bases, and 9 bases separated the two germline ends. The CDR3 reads CASSQAPVPGELFF. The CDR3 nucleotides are TGCGCCAGCAGCCAAGCTCCAGTACCCGGGGAGCTGTTTTTT.

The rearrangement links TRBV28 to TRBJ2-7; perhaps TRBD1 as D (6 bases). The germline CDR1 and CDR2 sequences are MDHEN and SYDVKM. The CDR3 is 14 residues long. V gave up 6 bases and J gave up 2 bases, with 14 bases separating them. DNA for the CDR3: TGTGCCAGCAGCTCGATGGACAGACCCTACGAGCAGTACTTC. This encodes CASSSMDRPYEQYF. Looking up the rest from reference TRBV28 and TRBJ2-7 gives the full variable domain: DVKVTQSSRYLVKRTGEKVFLECVQDMDHENMFWYRQDPGLGLRLIYFSYDVKMKEKGDIPEGYSVSREKKERFSLILESASTNQTSMYLCASSSMDRPYEQYFGPGTRLTVT.

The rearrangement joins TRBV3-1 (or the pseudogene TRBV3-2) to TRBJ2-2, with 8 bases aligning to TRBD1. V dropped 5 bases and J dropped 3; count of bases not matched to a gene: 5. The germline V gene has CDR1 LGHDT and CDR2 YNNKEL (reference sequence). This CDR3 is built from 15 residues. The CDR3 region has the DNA TGTGCCAGCAGCACAGGGGGGTCGGACACCGGGGAGCTGTTTTTT. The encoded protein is CASSTGGSDTGELFF.

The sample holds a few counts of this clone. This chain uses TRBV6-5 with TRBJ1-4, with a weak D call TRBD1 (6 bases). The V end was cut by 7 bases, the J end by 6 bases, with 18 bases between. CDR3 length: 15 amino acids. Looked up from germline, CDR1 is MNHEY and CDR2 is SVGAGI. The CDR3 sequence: CASTTGQIGHEKLFF. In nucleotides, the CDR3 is TGTGCCAGCACGACAGGACAGATTGGGCATGAAAAACTGTTTTTT.

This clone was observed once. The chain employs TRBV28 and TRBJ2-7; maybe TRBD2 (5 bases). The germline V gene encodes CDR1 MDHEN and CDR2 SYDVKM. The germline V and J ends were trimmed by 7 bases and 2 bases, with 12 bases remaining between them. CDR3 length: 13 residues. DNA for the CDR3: TGTGCCAGCACCGTCCGCGGGCCCTACGAGCAGTACTTC. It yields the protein CASTVRGPYEQYF. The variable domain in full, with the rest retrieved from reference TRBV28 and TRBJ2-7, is DVKVTQSSRYLVKRTGEKVFLECVQDMDHENMFWYRQDPGLGLRLIYFSYDVKMKEKGDIPEGYSVSREKKERFSLILESASTNQTSMYLCASTVRGPYEQYFGPGTRLTVT.

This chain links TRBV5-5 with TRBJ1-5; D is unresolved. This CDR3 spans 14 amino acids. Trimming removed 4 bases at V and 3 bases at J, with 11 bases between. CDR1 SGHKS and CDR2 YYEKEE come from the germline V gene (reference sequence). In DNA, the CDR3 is TGTGCCAGCAGCGGCGGGAATATCAATCAGCCCCAGCATTTT. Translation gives CASSGGNINQPQHF. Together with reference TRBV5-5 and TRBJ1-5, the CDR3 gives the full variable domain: DAGVTQSPTHLIKTRGQQVTLRCSPISGHKSVSWYQQVLGQGPQFIFQYYEKEERGRGNFPDRFSARQFPNYSSELNVNALLLGDSALYLCASSGGNINQPQHFGDGTRLSIL.

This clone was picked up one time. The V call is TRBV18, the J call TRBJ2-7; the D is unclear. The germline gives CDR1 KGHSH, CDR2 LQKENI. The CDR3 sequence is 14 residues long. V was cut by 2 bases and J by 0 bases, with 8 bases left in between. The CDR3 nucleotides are TGTGCCAGCTCACCAGCGCTGAGCTCCTACGAGCAGTACTTC. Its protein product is CASSPALSSYEQYF.

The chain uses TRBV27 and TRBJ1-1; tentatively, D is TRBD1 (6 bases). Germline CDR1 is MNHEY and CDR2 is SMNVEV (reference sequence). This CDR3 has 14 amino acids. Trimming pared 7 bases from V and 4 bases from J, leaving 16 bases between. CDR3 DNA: TGTGCCAGCATTCCCACAGGGAGGGGCACTGAAGCTTTCTTT. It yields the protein CASIPTGRGTEAFF.

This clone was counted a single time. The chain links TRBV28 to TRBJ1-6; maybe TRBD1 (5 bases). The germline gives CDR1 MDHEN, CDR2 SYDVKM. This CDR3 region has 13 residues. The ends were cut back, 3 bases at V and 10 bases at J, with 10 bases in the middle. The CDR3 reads CASSLWGGSPLHF. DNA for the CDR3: TGTGCCAGCAGTTTGTGGGGGGGGTCACCCCTCCACTTT.

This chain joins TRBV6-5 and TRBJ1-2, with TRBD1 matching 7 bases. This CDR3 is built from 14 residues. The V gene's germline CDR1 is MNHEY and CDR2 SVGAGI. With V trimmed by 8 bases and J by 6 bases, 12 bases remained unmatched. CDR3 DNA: TGTGCCAGCCGACTGGACAGGTCGCGGAATGGCTACACCTTC. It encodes CASRLDRSRNGYTF.

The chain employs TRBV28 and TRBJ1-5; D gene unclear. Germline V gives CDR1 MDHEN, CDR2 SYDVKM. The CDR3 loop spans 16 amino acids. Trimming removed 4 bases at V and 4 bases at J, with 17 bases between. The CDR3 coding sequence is TGTGCCAGCAGTTCCATCGGGTCCTTATTTAATCAGCCCCAGCATTTT. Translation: CASSSIGSLFNQPQHF.

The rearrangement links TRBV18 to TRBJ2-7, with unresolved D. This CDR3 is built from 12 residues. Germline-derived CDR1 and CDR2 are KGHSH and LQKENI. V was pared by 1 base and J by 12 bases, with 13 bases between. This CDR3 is CASSPRMADMYF. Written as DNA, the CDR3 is TGTGCCAGCTCACCACGTATGGCGGATATGTACTTC.

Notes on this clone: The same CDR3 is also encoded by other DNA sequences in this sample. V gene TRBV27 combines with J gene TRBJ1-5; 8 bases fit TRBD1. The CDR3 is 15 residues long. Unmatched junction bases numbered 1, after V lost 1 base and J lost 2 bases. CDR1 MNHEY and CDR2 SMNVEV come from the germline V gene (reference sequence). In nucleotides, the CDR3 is TGTGCCAGCAGTTTATTGGGACAGGGCAATCAGCCCCAGCATTTT. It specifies CASSLLGQGNQPQHF.

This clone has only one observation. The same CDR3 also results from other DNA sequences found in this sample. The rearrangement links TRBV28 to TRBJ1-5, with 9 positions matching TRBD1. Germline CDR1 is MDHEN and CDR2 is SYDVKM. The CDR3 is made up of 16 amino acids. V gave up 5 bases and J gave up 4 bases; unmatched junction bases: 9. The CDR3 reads CASSLPTGGGNQPQHF. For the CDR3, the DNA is TGTGCCAGCAGTCTACCGACAGGGGGGGGTAATCAGCCCCAGCATTTT. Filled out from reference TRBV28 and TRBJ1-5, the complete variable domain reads DVKVTQSSRYLVKRTGEKVFLECVQDMDHENMFWYRQDPGLGLRLIYFSYDVKMKEKGDIPEGYSVSREKKERFSLILESASTNQTSMYLCASSLPTGGGNQPQHFGDGTRLSIL.

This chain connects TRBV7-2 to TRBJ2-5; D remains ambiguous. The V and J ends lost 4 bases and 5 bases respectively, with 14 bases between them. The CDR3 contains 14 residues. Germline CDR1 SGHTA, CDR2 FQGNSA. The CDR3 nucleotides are TGTGCCAGCAGCTACCTACCAGGTCTGGAGACCCAGTACTTC. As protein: CASSYLPGLETQYF.

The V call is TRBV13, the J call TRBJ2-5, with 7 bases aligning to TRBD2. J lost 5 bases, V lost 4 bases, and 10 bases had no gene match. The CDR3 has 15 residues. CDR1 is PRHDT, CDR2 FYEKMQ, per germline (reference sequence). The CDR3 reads CASSSRDLGGETQYF. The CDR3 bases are TGTGCCAGCAGCTCGAGGGATCTCGGGGGGGAGACCCAGTACTTC.

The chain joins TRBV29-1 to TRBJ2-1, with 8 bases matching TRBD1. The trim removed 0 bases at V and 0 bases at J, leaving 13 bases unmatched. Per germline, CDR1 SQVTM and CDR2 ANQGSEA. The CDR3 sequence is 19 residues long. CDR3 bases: TGCAGCGTTGAAGATATCAGGACAGGGACCCCGAGCTCCTACAATGAGCAGTTCTTC. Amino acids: CSVEDIRTGTPSSYNEQFF.

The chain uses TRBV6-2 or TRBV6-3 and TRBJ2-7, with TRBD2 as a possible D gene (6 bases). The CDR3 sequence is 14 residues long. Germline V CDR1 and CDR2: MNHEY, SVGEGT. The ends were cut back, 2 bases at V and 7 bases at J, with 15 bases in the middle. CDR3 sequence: CASSYGGSDREQYF. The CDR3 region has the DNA TGTGCCAGCAGTTACGGAGGGTCCGACCGGGAGCAGTACTTC.

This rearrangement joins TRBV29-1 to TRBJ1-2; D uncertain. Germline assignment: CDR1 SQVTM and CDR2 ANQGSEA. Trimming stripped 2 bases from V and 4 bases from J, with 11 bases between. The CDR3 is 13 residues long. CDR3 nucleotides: TGCAGCGTTGAACCAGCGGTGGGCTATGGCTACACCTTC. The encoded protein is CSVEPAVGYGYTF.

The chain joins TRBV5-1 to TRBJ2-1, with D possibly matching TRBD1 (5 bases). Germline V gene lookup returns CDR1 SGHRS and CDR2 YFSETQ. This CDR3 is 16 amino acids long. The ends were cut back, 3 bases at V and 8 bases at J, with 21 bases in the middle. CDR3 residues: CASSWAGSLLVDEQFF. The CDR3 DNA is TGCGCCAGCAGCTGGGCAGGGTCGCTTTTAGTCGATGAGCAGTTCTTC.

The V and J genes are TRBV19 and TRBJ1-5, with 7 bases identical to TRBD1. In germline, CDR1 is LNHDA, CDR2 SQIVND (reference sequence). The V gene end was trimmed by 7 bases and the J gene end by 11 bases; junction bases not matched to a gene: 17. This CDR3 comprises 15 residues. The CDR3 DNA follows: TGTGCCAGTAAGGACCATGGGGGACAGTTGGCAGCCCAGCATTTT. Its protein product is CASKDHGGQLAAQHF.

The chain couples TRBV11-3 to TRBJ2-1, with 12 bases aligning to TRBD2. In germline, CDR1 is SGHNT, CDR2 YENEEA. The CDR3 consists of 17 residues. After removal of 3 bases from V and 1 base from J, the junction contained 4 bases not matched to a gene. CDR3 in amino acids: CASSLLAGGQSYNEQFF. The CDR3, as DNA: TGTGCCAGCAGCTTGCTAGCGGGGGGGCAGTCCTACAATGAGCAGTTCTTC.

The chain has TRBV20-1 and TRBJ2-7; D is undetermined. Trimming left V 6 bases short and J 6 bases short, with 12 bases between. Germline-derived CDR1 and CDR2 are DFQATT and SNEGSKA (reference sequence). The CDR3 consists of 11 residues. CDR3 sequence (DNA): TGCAGTGCAGTTCCGCAGGTCGAGCAGTACTTC. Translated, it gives CSAVPQVEQYF.

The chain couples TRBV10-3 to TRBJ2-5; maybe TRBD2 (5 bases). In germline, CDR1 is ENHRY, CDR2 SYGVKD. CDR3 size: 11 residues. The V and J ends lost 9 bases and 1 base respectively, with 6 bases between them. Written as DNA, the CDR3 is TGTGCCATAGGACTCCAAGAGACCCAGTACTTC. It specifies CAIGLQETQYF.